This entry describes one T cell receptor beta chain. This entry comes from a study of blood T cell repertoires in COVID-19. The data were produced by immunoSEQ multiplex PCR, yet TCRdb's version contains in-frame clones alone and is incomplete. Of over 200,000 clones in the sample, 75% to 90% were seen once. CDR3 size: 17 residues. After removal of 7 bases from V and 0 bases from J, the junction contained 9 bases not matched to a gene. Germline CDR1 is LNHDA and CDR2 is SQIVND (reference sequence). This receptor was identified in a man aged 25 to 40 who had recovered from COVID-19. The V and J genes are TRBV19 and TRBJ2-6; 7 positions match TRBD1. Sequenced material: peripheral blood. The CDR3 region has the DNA TGTGCCAGTAACCATCGGGACAGCTACTCTGGGGCCAACGTCCTGACTTTC. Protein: CASNHRDSYSGANVLTF. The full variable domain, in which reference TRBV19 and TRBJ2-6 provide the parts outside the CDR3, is DGGITQSPKYLFRKEGQNVTLSCEQNLNHDAMYWYRQDPGQGLRLIYYSQIVNDFQKGDIAEGYSVSREKKESFPLTVTSAQKNPTAFYLCASNHRDSYSGANVLTFGAGSRLTVL.